This T cell receptor beta chain is drawn from a study of blood T cells in healthy people across ages. Through a sample-barcoded 5' primer and a J-beta primer mix, a second PCR was run for roughly 7 to 12 cycles. All cDNA molecules were each tagged by a template-switch adaptor with 12 random nucleotides. A single record per CDR3 protein comes from TCRdb applying MiXCR to the 5' RACE reads. The sample lists about 670,000 distinct CDR3 sequences, over 40% occurring once. On this clonotype itself: The antigen is undetermined.

The authors extracted at least 5 micrograms of total RNA per sample. The CDR3 runs to 16 residues. Trimming at V came to 3 bases and at J to 3 bases, leaving 5 bases not matched to a gene. Germline V gene sequence: CDR1 LGHNA, CDR2 YSLEER. The study, taken as a whole, reports: With donor CMV status unknown, expanded clonotype changes were possibly confounded.

The TCR sequence derives from a man aged 80 or over in good health. The chain joins TRBV4-3 to TRBJ2-7, with 13 bases that match TRBD2. The sample taken for sequencing was blood. The CDR3 nucleotides read TGCGCCAGCAGCCAGACTAGCGGGGGGACAAACTACGAGCAGTACTTC. Translation: CASSQTSGGTNYEQYF.